This TCR beta chain was observed in a study of PD-L1 blockade in urothelial cancer. Turning to the study itself: Bladder-origin urothelial cancer in males described most of the 29 patients. A median of 141,255 T cells was found in the blood samples. Blood was evaluated 3 weeks (second dose) and 6 weeks after therapy began.

The data were produced by immunoSEQ multiplex PCR, yet TCRdb's version contains in-frame clones alone and is incomplete. The sample carries more than 90,000 clones, less than 90% recorded once. Time point defined: peripheral blood 6 weeks after treatment start. Disease in patients was locally advanced or metastatic urothelial carcinoma. Sequencing used PBMCs, obtained around atezolizumab (anti-PD-L1) treatment. The clonotype was recovered from a man aged 70-80 years with urothelial cancer.

DNA for the CDR3: TGTGCCAGCAGCCCCTGGTTCGCGACGAAACTAGCGGGGGAGCCGGACACCGGGGAGCTGTTTTTT. Amino acid sequence: CASSPWFATKLAGEPDTGELFF. This sequence joins TRBV7-3 and TRBJ2-2; 11 nucleotides match TRBD2. The CDR3 consists of 22 residues. Trimming cost V 5 bases and J 3 bases; bases outside gene matches: 23. The germline V gene encodes CDR1 SGHTA and CDR2 FQGTGA.